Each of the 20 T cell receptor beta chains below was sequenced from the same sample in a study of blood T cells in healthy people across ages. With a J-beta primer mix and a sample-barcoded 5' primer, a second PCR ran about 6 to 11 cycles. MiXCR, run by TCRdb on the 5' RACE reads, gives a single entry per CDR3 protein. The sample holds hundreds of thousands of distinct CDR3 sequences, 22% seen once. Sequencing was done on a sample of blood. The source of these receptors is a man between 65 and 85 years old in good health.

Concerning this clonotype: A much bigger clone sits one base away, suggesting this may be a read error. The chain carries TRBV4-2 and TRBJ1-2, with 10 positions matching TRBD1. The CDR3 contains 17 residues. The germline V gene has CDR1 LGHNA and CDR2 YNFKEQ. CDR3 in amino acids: CASSQDHGTGTGVGYSF. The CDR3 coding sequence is TGTGCCAGCAGCCAAGATCATGGAACCGGGACAGGGGTTGGCTACAGCTTC.

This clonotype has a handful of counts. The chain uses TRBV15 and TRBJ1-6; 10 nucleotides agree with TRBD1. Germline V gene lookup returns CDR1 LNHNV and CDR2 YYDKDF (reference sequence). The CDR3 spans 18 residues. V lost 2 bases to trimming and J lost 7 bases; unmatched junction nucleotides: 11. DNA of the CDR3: TGTGCCACCAGCAGACCTTTACTTGGGACAGGGGTAAATTCACCCCTCCACTTT. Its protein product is CATSRPLLGTGVNSPLHF.

The CDR3 DNA reads as TGTGCCAGCAGTTACGACAGGACAAACACTGAAGCTTTCTTT. Protein: CASSYDRTNTEAFF. V usage is TRBV12-3 or TRBV12-4 and J usage is TRBJ1-1, with D maybe TRBD1 (6 bases). Trimming pared 4 bases from V and 2 bases from J, leaving 11 bases between. CDR3 length: 14 residues.

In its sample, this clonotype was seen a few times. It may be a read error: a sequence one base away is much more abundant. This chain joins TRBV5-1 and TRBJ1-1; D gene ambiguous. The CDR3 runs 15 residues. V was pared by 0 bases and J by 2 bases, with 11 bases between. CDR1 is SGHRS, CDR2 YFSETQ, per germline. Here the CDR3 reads CASSLARSFNTEAFF. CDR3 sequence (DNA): TGCGCCAGCAGCTTGGCGCGGAGTTTTAACACTGAAGCTTTCTTT.

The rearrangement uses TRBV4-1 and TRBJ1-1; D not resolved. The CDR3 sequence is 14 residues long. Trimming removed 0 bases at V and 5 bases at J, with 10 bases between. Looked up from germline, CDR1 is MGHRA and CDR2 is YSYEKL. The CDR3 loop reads CASSQDPRLTEAFF. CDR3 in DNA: TGCGCCAGCAGCCAAGATCCCAGGTTGACTGAAGCTTTCTTT.

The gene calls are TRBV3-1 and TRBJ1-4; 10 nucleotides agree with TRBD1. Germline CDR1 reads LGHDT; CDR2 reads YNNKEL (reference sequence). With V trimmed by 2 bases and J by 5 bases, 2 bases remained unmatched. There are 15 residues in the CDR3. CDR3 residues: CASSQPGQGNEKLFF. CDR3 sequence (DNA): TGTGCCAGCAGCCAACCGGGACAGGGGAATGAAAAACTGTTTTTT.

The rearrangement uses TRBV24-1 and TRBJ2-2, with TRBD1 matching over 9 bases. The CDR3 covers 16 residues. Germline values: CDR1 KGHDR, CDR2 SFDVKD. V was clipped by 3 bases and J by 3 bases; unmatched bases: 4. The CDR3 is CATSDGRTGDTGELFF. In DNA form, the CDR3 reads TGTGCCACCAGTGATGGACGGACAGGGGACACCGGGGAGCTGTTTTTT.

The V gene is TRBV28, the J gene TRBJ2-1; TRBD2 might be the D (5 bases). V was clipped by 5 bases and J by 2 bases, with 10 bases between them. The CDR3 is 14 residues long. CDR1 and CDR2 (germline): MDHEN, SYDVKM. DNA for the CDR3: TGTGCCAGCAGTCGGGGTTGGGCCTACAATGAGCAGTTCTTC. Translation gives CASSRGWAYNEQFF.

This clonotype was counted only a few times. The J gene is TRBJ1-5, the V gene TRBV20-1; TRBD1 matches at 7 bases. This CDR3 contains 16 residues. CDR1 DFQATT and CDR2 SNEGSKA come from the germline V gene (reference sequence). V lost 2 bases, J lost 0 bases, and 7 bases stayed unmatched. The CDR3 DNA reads TGCAGTGCTAGACTACGGGGGACAGATAGCAATCAGCCCCAGCATTTT. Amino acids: CSARLRGTDSNQPQHF.

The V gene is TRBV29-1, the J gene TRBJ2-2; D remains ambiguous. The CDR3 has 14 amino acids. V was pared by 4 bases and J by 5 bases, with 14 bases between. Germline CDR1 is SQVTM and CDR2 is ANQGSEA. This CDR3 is CSVGAGDWTGELFF. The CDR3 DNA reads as TGCAGCGTTGGGGCTGGAGACTGGACCGGGGAGCTGTTTTTT.

The CDR3 reads CASSPRGAGELFF. The CDR3 DNA reads as TGTGCCAGCAGCCCCCGTGGGGCCGGGGAGCTGTTTTTT. V usage is TRBV7-2 and J usage is TRBJ2-2, with unresolved D. CDR1 SGHTA and CDR2 FQGNSA come from the germline V gene. This CDR3 has 13 residues. With 5 bases removed from V and 6 bases from J, the gap between germline ends came to 10 bases.

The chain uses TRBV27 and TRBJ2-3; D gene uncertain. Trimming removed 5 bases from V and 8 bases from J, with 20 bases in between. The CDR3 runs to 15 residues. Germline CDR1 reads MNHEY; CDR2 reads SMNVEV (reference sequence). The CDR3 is CASSPTFVPVGTQYF. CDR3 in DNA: TGTGCCAGCAGTCCAACGTTCGTCCCCGTCGGTACGCAGTATTTT.

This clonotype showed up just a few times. CDR3: CRPTSGDRDTQYF. DNA of the CDR3: TGCCGACCTACTAGCGGAGATAGGGATACGCAGTATTTT. The rearrangement uses TRBV20-1 and TRBJ2-3; 8 nucleotides match TRBD2. The CDR3 covers 13 residues. The germline CDR1 and CDR2 sequences are DFQATT and SNEGSKA (reference sequence).

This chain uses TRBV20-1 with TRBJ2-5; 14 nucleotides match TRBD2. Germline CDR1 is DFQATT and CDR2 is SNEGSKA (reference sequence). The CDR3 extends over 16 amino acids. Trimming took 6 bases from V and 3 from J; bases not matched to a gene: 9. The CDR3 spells CSADTRTSGGKETQYF. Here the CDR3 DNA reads TGCAGTGCCGATACCCGGACTAGCGGGGGGAAAGAGACCCAGTACTTC.

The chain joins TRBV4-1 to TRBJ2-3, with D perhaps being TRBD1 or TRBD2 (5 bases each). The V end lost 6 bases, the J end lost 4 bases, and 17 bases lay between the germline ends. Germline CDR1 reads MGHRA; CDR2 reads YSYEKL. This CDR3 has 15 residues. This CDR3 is CASSEPGPEADTQYF. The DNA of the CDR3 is TGCGCCAGCAGTGAGCCGGGACCCGAGGCAGATACGCAGTATTTT.

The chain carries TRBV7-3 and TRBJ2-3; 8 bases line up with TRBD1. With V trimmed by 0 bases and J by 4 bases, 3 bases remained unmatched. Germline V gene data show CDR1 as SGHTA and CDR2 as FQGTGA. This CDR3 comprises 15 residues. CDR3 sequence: CASSLTGTGSDTQYF. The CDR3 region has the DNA TGTGCCAGCAGCTTAACAGGGACAGGATCAGATACGCAGTATTTT.

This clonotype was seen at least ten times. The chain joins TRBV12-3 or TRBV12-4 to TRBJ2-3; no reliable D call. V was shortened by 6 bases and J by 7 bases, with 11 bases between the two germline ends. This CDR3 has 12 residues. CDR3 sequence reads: CASRGIRNTQYF. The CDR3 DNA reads TGTGCCAGCAGGGGGATCAGGAATACGCAGTATTTT.

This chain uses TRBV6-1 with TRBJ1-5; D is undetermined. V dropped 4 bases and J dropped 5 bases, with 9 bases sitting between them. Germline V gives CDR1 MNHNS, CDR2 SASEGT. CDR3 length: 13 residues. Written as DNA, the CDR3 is TGTGCCAGCAGTGGACTGACGGATCAGCCCCAGCATTTT. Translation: CASSGLTDQPQHF.

CDR3 sequence reads: CASSPGGGVLRTYV. Written as DNA, the CDR3 is TGTGCCAGCAGCCCCGGGGGGGGAGTCCTACGTACGTACGTC. The J gene is TRBJ2-7, the V gene TRBV12-3 or TRBV12-4; 8 nucleotides line up with TRBD2. CDR3 size: 14 residues. The V segment lost 6 bases and the J segment 12 bases; nucleotides outside the gene matches: 16.

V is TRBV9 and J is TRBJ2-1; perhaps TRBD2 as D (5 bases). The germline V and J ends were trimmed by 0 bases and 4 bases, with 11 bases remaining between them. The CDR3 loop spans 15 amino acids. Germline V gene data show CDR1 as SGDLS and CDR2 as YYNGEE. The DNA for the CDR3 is TGTGCCAGCAGCGTAGCCCCAGCGGAGTACAATGAGCAGTTCTTC. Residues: CASSVAPAEYNEQFF.